Listed here are 32 T cell receptor beta chains from one sample, sequenced in a study of OX40 agonist ivuxolimab in advanced cancers. Produced via immunoSEQ multiplex PCR; TCRdb's table is partial and in-frame only. The sample lists 55,000 to 85,000 clones; 86% were seen once. The material sequenced was CD4+ or CD8+ T cells sorted from blood, taken in a trial of the OX40 agonist ivuxolimab. These receptor sequences come from an adult with an advanced solid tumor such as melanoma, head and neck, liver or kidney cancer.

V gene TRBV11-2 combines with J gene TRBJ2-5, with D hard to call. Trimming shortened V by 6 bases and J by 4 bases, and 12 bases separated the two germline ends. Germline CDR1 SGHAT, CDR2 FQNNGV. This CDR3 is built from 13 residues. CDR3 amino acids: CASSFSTRETQYF. CDR3 nucleotide sequence: TGTGCCAGCAGTTTCTCCACTCGAGAGACCCAGTACTTC.

This rearrangement joins TRBV7-2 to TRBJ1-5, with TRBD1 matching over 8 bases. CDR1 is SGHTA and CDR2 is FQGNSA in the germline V gene. The CDR3 has 15 residues. J lost 5 bases, V lost 5 bases, and 8 bases had no gene match. CDR3 sequence (DNA): TGTGCCAGCAGCGCCCAGGCGACAGGGGATCAGCCCCAGCATTTT. Translating gives CASSAQATGDQPQHF.

The V and J genes are TRBV6-5 and TRBJ1-2; D may be TRBD1 (5 bases). Trimming pared 6 bases from V and 8 bases from J, leaving 13 bases between. The V gene's germline CDR1 is MNHEY and CDR2 SVGAGI. The CDR3 is 12 residues long. CDR3 sequence (DNA): TGTGCCAGCAGGATGGGAGGGGAAGGCTACACCTTC. Translating it yields CASRMGGEGYTF.

Details on this clone: At the DNA level, this CDR3 is encoded by other sequences in the same sample as well. The rearrangement links TRBV19 to TRBJ2-3, with 8 nucleotides matching TRBD2. This CDR3 has 13 residues. V dropped 6 bases and J dropped 5; count of bases not matched to a gene: 4. Germline CDR1 is LNHDA and CDR2 is SQIVND (reference sequence). The CDR3 sequence: CASSGGAEDTQYF. The DNA for the CDR3 is TGTGCCAGTAGCGGGGGGGCTGAAGATACGCAGTATTTT.

V gene TRBV6-6 combines with J gene TRBJ1-5; 11 positions agree with TRBD1. The CDR3 has 15 amino acids. CDR1 and CDR2 from the germline V gene are MNHNY and SVGAGI (reference sequence). J was trimmed by 6 bases and V by 7 bases; bases with no gene match: 8. The DNA for the CDR3 is TGTGCCAGCACCAACGGACAGGGGGCGTCTCAGCCCCAGCATTTT. As protein: CASTNGQGASQPQHF.

The chain links TRBV2 to TRBJ1-2, with 7 bases that match TRBD1. V dropped 1 base and J dropped 5; count of bases not matched to a gene: 10. Germline V gene lookup returns CDR1 SNHLY and CDR2 FYNNEI. The CDR3 spans 16 residues. The CDR3 nucleotides read TGTGCCAGCAGTGAAGACGGCCTACAGGGGTGGTATGGCTACACCTTC. Protein product: CASSEDGLQGWYGYTF.

This clone was seen a single time. The V gene is TRBV2, the J gene TRBJ2-7; 7 bases agree with TRBD2. CDR3 length equals 15 residues. Per germline, CDR1 SNHLY and CDR2 FYNNEI. V dropped 6 bases and J dropped 5; count of bases not matched to a gene: 13. CDR3 nucleotides: TGTGCCAGCAGAGAGCGGGAACGGGGGAAGAACGAGCAGTACTTC. This translates into CASRERERGKNEQYF. Supplemented by reference TRBV2 and TRBJ2-7, the full variable domain reads EPEVTQTPSHQVTQMGQEVILRCVPISNHLYFYWYRQILGQKVEFLVSFYNNEISEKSEIFDDQFSVERPDGSNFTLKIRSTKLEDSAMYFCASRERERGKNEQYFGPGTRLTVT.

In this sample, this clone turned up once. The chain has TRBV6-6 and TRBJ1-6; 9 nucleotides agree with TRBD1. The V gene end was trimmed by 6 bases and the J gene end by 6 bases; junction bases not matched to a gene: 6. CDR1 MNHNY and CDR2 SVGAGI come from the germline V gene (reference sequence). The CDR3 is 15 amino acids. The CDR3 loop is CASSWTGASNSPLHF. The CDR3 coding sequence is TGTGCCAGCAGCTGGACAGGGGCAAGTAATTCACCCCTCCACTTT.

In this sample, this clone turned up a few times. The V and J genes are TRBV15 and TRBJ2-7; maybe TRBD2 (5 bases). Between the trimmed V and J ends, which lost 0 bases and 0 bases, there was a span of 15 bases. Germline loops: CDR1 LNHNV, CDR2 YYDKDF (reference sequence). The CDR3 length is 17 residues. CDR3 amino acids: CATSRDGLRRSSYEQYF. The DNA for the CDR3 is TGTGCCACCAGCAGAGATGGGCTGAGGAGGAGCTCCTACGAGCAGTACTTC.

The CDR3 sequence: CASNTGKNEQFF. The CDR3 nucleotides read TGTGCCAGCAACACGGGGAAAAATGAGCAGTTCTTC. This chain links TRBV2 with TRBJ2-1; tentatively, D is TRBD2 (5 bases). This CDR3 spans 12 amino acids. Germline lookup yields CDR1 SNHLY and CDR2 FYNNEI. V was trimmed by 7 bases and J by 7 bases, leaving 11 bases between them.

V usage is TRBV7-9 and J usage is TRBJ2-2, with 9 bases that match TRBD1. Germline-derived CDR1 and CDR2 are SEHNR and FQNEAQ (reference sequence). V was clipped by 4 bases and J by 5 bases; unmatched bases: 8. This CDR3 spans 16 amino acids. DNA of the CDR3: TGTGCCAGCAGCTCCAGACAGGGGGTTGGAACCGGGGAGCTGTTTTTT. The encoded protein is CASSSRQGVGTGELFF. Complete variable domain (other parts from reference TRBV7-9 and TRBJ2-2): DTGVSQNPRHKITKRGQNVTFRCDPISEHNRLYWYRQTLGQGPEFLTYFQNEAQLEKSRLLSDRFSAERPKGSFSTLEIQRTEQGDSAMYLCASSSRQGVGTGELFFGEGSRLTVL.

The V and J genes are TRBV6-5 and TRBJ2-1, with D tentatively TRBD1 (6 bases). Germline V gene sequence: CDR1 MNHEY, CDR2 SVGAGI. The CDR3 spans 12 residues. Trimming pared 7 bases from V and 7 bases from J, leaving 11 bases between. This CDR3 reads CASKTRGNEQFF. In DNA form, the CDR3 reads TGTGCCAGCAAAACTAGGGGGAATGAGCAGTTCTTC.

The genes are TRBV12-2 and TRBJ2-5; the table's D call TRBD1 went unverified against the DNA. TRBV12-2 represents a pseudogene. The CDR3 consists of 13 residues. This chain's CDR3 is CASPGQGFVTQYF. The DNA for the CDR3 is TGTGCAAGTCCGGGACAGGGATTTGTGACCCAGTACTTC.

The rearrangement joins TRBV5-1 to TRBJ1-5; D gene unclear. V was cut by 0 bases and J by 1 base, with 2 bases left in between. From germline, CDR1 is SGHRS and CDR2 YFSETQ. The CDR3 extends over 13 amino acids. As DNA, the CDR3 is TGCGCCAGCAGCTTGGACAGCAATCAGCCCCAGCATTTT. It yields the protein CASSLDSNQPQHF. The entire variable domain, with the rest obtained from reference TRBV5-1 and TRBJ1-5, is as follows: KAGVTQTPRYLIKTRGQQVTLSCSPISGHRSVSWYQQTPGQGLQFLFEYFSETQRNKGNFPGRFSGRQFSNSRSEMNVSTLELGDSALYLCASSLDSNQPQHFGDGTRLSIL.

The chain is built from TRBV18 and TRBJ2-5; TRBD1 agrees at 7 bases. The CDR3 runs 14 residues. The germline V gene has CDR1 KGHSH and CDR2 LQKENI. With V trimmed by 3 bases and J by 2 bases, 3 bases remained unmatched. CDR3 loop: CASSPGQTQETQYF. CDR3 sequence (DNA): TGTGCCAGCTCACCGGGACAGACTCAAGAGACCCAGTACTTC. Full variable domain (missing parts from reference TRBV18 and TRBJ2-5): NAGVMQNPRHLVRRRGQEARLRCSPMKGHSHVYWYRQLPEEGLKFMVYLQKENIIDESGMPKERFSAEFPKEGPSILRIQQVVRGDSAAYFCASSPGQTQETQYFGPGTRLLVL.

This clone was seen just once. The chain is built from TRBV5-6 and TRBJ2-7; TRBD1 matches 9 bases. With 7 bases clipped from V and 4 bases from J, the junction kept 6 bases outside the gene matches. CDR1 is SGHDT, CDR2 YYEEEE, per germline. CDR3 length: 13 residues. CDR3 DNA sequence: TGTGCCAGCTCACAGGGGGCGGTTTACGAGCAGTACTTC. This codes for CASSQGAVYEQYF.

This clone was picked up one time. The chain is built from TRBV6-6 and TRBJ1-3; D gene uncertain. The CDR3 is 13 residues long. Per germline, CDR1 MNHNY and CDR2 SVGAGI (reference sequence). V was cut by 5 bases and J by 2 bases, with 7 bases left in between. CDR3 in amino acids: CASSDKPGNTIYF. The CDR3 coding sequence is TGTGCCAGCAGTGACAAACCTGGAAACACCATATATTTT.

Written as DNA, the CDR3 is TGTGCCAGCAGTTTCCCTTTTTCGGGGGCAGGGGGGTTGAACACTGAAGCTTTCTTT. This sequence encodes CASSFPFSGAGGLNTEAFF. The chain couples TRBV28 to TRBJ1-1; 7 bases match TRBD1. Germline-derived CDR1 and CDR2 are MDHEN and SYDVKM. CDR3 length equals 19 residues. Losses at the gene ends were 3 bases for V and 0 bases for J; bases not matched to a gene: 16. Full variable domain (remainder filled in from reference TRBV28 and TRBJ1-1): DVKVTQSSRYLVKRTGEKVFLECVQDMDHENMFWYRQDPGLGLRLIYFSYDVKMKEKGDIPEGYSVSREKKERFSLILESASTNQTSMYLCASSFPFSGAGGLNTEAFFGQGTRLTVV.

The chain uses TRBV6-6 and TRBJ1-5; 8 bases are a match to TRBD1. The CDR3 extends over 16 amino acids. The V gene end was trimmed by 5 bases and the J gene end by 2 bases; junction bases not matched to a gene: 8. Germline values: CDR1 MNHNY, CDR2 SVGAGI (reference sequence). The CDR3 DNA reads as TGTGCCAGCAGTAACAAACAGGGGGAAGGCAATCAGCCCCAGCATTTT. Translated: CASSNKQGEGNQPQHF.

This clone was seen a handful of times. The chain links TRBV6-4 to TRBJ1-5; 9 bases fit TRBD1. Germline CDR1 MRHNA, CDR2 SNTAGT. V was pared by 7 bases and J by 6 bases, with 7 bases of the junction left unmatched. The CDR3 runs to 14 residues. CDR3 nucleotide sequence: TGTGCCAGCATCCGGACAGGGGCAAGTCAGCCCCAGCATTTT. Protein sequence: CASIRTGASQPQHF.

V gene TRBV6-6 combines with J gene TRBJ2-1; D is uncertain. The CDR3 has 15 residues. CDR1 is MNHNY, CDR2 SVGAGI, per germline (reference sequence). Between the trimmed V and J ends, which lost 6 bases and 15 bases, there was a span of 27 bases. CDR3 nucleotide sequence: TGTGCCAGCAGACAAGTAGACCTACCAATTAGTGCTTGGTTCTTC. This encodes CASRQVDLPISAWFF.

Points on this clone: The identical CDR3 is also encoded by other nucleotide sequences in the sample. The rearrangement uses TRBV18 and TRBJ2-7; perhaps TRBD2 as D (6 bases). V was trimmed by 3 bases and J by 2 bases, leaving 11 bases between them. Germline loops: CDR1 KGHSH, CDR2 LQKENI. There are 14 residues in the CDR3. In DNA, the CDR3 is TGTGCCAGCTCACCGAGGGACTCTACCTACGAGCAGTACTTC. Amino acids: CASSPRDSTYEQYF.

This clone turned up a few times. The CDR3 region is CASSLALAVGTDTQYF. In nucleotides, the CDR3 is TGCGCCAGCAGCTTGGCTCTAGCGGTTGGCACAGATACGCAGTATTTT. V gene TRBV5-1 combines with J gene TRBJ2-3; the match to TRBD2 covers 7 bases. Germline V CDR1 and CDR2: SGHRS, YFSETQ. The CDR3 loop spans 16 amino acids. Trimming took 0 bases from V and 1 from J; bases not matched to a gene: 5. The full variable domain, in which reference TRBV5-1 and TRBJ2-3 provide the parts outside the CDR3, is KAGVTQTPRYLIKTRGQQVTLSCSPISGHRSVSWYQQTPGQGLQFLFEYFSETQRNKGNFPGRFSGRQFSNSRSEMNVSTLELGDSALYLCASSLALAVGTDTQYFGPGTRLTVL.

This clone was seen a handful of times. The gene calls are TRBV28 and TRBJ1-5, with D tentatively TRBD1 (5 bases). CDR1 is MDHEN and CDR2 is SYDVKM in the germline V gene. The CDR3 consists of 15 residues. V was shortened by 6 bases and J by 0 bases, with 12 bases between the two germline ends. The CDR3 protein is CASSGHRYSNQPQHF. In nucleotides, the CDR3 is TGTGCCAGCAGCGGACACAGATATAGCAATCAGCCCCAGCATTTT.

This chain joins TRBV2 and TRBJ2-3, with no clear D. Trimming pared 8 bases from V and 4 bases from J, leaving 13 bases between. This CDR3 comprises 13 residues. Germline V gene data show CDR1 as SNHLY and CDR2 as FYNNEI. DNA of the CDR3: TGTGCCAGCGAGGTCCACGCGGCAGATACGCAGTATTTT. Translating it yields CASEVHAADTQYF.

CDR3 amino acids: CASGTLEAFF. CDR3 DNA: TGTGCCTCGGGAACTTTAGAAGCTTTCTTT. The J gene is TRBJ1-1, the V gene TRBV28, with unresolved D. Germline loops: CDR1 MDHEN, CDR2 SYDVKM. Between the trimmed V and J ends, which lost 11 bases and 8 bases, there was a span of 12 bases. This CDR3 is built from 10 residues.

V and J are TRBV29-1 and TRBJ1-6; D is undetermined. The CDR3 sequence is 14 residues long. The V and J ends lost 6 bases and 0 bases respectively, with 9 bases between them. CDR1 is SQVTM, CDR2 ANQGSEA, per germline. The CDR3 coding sequence is TGCAGCGTCAGAACAAGCTCCTATAATTCACCCCTCCACTTT. Amino acid sequence: CSVRTSSYNSPLHF.

The count of this clone is one. This rearrangement joins TRBV5-1 to TRBJ2-5, with D maybe TRBD2 (5 bases). V was cut by 8 bases and J by 2 bases, with 16 bases left in between. There are 14 residues in the CDR3. Germline V CDR1 and CDR2: SGHRS, YFSETQ. The CDR3: CASSPLGRQETQYF. As DNA, the CDR3 is TGCGCCAGTAGCCCACTAGGGCGGCAAGAGACCCAGTACTTC.

This clone was picked up a small number of times. This specimen includes other DNA sequences encoding the same CDR3. The chain couples TRBV2 to TRBJ2-3; 10 nucleotides line up with TRBD1. V shed 6 bases, J shed 3 bases, and the junction held 3 bases outside the gene matches. In germline, CDR1 is SNHLY, CDR2 FYNNEI. The CDR3 has 14 residues. This chain's CDR3 is CASSEDRGTDTQYF. The CDR3 DNA reads as TGTGCCAGCAGCGAGGACAGGGGGACAGATACGCAGTATTTT.

J is TRBJ1-1 and V is TRBV6-1; D not certain. With 4 bases removed from V and 4 bases from J, the gap between germline ends came to 10 bases. Germline V lookup: CDR1 MNHNS, CDR2 SASEGT. The CDR3 is 13 amino acids. The CDR3 DNA follows: TGTGCCAGCAGTGTTCTGAGGGCCACTGAAGCTTTCTTT. The encoded protein is CASSVLRATEAFF.

The V gene is TRBV19, the J gene TRBJ1-4, with 7 bases matching TRBD1. CDR1 and CDR2 (germline): LNHDA, SQIVND (reference sequence). The CDR3 has 16 residues. Trimming removed 3 bases from V and 8 bases from J; junction bases left unmatched: 12. The CDR3 nucleotides read TGTGCCAGTAGTATGCCCCCAGGAAGGGGGCGAGAAAAACTGTTTTTT. Encoded protein: CASSMPPGRGREKLFF.

The chain is built from TRBV5-4 and TRBJ2-2; D unresolved. Trimming stripped 0 bases from V and 5 bases from J, with 5 bases between. The germline V gene has CDR1 SGHNT and CDR2 YYREEE (reference sequence). The CDR3 is made up of 13 amino acids. The CDR3: CASSLEATGELFF. CDR3 sequence (DNA): TGTGCCAGCAGCTTGGAGGCGACCGGGGAGCTGTTTTTT.